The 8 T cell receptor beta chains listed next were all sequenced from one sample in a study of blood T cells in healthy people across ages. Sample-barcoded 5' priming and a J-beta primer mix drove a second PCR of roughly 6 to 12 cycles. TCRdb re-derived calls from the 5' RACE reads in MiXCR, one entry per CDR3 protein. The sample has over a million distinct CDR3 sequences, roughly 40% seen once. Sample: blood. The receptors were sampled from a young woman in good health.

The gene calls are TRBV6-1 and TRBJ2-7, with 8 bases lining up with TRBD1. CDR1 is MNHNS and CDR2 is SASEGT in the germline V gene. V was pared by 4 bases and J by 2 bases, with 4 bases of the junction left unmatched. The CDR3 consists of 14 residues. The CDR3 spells CASSAYRGAYEQYF. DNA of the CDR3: TGTGCCAGCAGTGCGTACAGGGGGGCCTACGAGCAGTACTTC.

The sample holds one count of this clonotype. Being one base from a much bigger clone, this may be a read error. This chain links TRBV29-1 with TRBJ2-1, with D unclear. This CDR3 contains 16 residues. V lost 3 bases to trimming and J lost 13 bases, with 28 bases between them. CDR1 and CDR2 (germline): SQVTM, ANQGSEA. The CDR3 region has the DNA TGCAGCGTTGATGATTATGTGGGAAGTTCCCAAGAGACCCAGTTCTTC. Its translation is CSVDDYVGSSQETQFF.

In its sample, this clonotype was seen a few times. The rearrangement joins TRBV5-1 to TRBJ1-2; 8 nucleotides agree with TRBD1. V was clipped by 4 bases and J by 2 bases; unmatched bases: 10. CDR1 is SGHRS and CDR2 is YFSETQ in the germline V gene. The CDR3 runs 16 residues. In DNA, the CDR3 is TGCGCCAGCAGCGCCGACAGGGGAGGGTTGAACTATGGCTACACCTTC. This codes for CASSADRGGLNYGYTF.

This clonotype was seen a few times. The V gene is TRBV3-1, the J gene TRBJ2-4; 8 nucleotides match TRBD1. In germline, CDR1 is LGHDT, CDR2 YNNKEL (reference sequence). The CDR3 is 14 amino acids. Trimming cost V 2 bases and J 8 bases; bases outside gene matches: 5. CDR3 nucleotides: TGTGCCAGCAGCCAATGGCAGGGGGCTGACATTCAGTACTTC. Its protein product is CASSQWQGADIQYF.

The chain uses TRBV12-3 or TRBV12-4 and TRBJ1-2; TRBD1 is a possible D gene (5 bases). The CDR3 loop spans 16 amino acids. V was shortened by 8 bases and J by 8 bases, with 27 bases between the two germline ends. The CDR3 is CASPNQGRAISGGYTF. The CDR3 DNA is TGTGCCAGCCCGAACCAGGGCAGGGCGATTTCGGGGGGCTACACCTTC.

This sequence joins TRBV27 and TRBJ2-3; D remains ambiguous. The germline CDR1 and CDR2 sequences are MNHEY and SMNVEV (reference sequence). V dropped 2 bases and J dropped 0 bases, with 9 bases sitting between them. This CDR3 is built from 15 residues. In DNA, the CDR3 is TGTGCCAGCAGTTTACGGACCCTTAGCACAGATACGCAGTATTTT. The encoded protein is CASSLRTLSTDTQYF.

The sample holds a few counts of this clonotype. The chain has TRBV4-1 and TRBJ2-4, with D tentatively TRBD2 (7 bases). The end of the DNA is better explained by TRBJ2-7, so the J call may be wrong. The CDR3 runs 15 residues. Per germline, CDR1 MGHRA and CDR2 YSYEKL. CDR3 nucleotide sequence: TGCGCCAGCAGCCAAGATAGGGGGGGGTCGGTCGAGCAGTACTTC. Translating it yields CASSQDRGGSVEQYF.

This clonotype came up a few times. The CDR3 DNA reads as TGTGCTAGTGGTTTGGATAGCGGGAGGGCCCAGTATTTT. Translation gives CASGLDSGRAQYF. This rearrangement joins TRBV12-5 to TRBJ2-3, with 11 bases identical to TRBD2. V shed 1 base, J shed 12 bases, and the junction held 3 bases outside the gene matches. The CDR3 has 13 residues. Germline V lookup: CDR1 LGHNT, CDR2 FRNRAP.